This TCR beta chain was sequenced in a study of PD-L1 blockade in urothelial cancer. At the level of the study: Male sex and bladder-origin urothelial cancer characterized about 85% of the roughly 30 patients.

After removal of 5 bases from V and 5 bases from J, the junction contained 11 bases not matched to a gene. Germline V gene sequence: CDR1 SEHNR, CDR2 FQNEAQ (reference sequence). The CDR3 extends over 16 amino acids. Time point here: pretreatment peripheral blood. Spiked synthetic TCR analogs estimated absolute template abundance per PCR. The data were produced by immunoSEQ multiplex PCR, yet TCRdb's version contains in-frame clones alone and is incomplete. Of tens of thousands of clones listed, 86% are singletons. The specimen was PBMCs, collected around atezolizumab (anti-PD-L1) treatment. The TCR originated in a man aged 60 to 69 with urothelial cancer. The chain links TRBV7-9 to TRBJ2-1; 8 bases fit TRBD1. The CDR3 spells CASSPLSDRGHNEQFF. In DNA form, the CDR3 reads TGTGCCAGCAGCCCCCTATCCGACAGGGGCCACAATGAGCAGTTCTTC.